These T cell receptor beta chains were read from a single sample in a study of T cells after yellow fever vaccination. TCRdb re-called the 5' RACE reads through MiXCR, storing one row per CDR3 protein. The sample has 600,000 to 750,000 distinct CDR3 sequences; 9% to 15% are singletons. This specimen was PBMCs, taken on the day of the yellow fever booster vaccination. These receptors all stem from a man younger than 40 who received the YFV17D yellow fever vaccine. CDR3s include the opening cysteine and the closing phenylalanine or tryptophan. D genes are given only for firm matches. Some rows have no size entry. The others give once, few or many, or a class for an expanded clone.

CATSGPTSGKDTQYF TGTGCCACCAGTGGTCCGACTAGCGGGAAAGATACGCAGTATTTT 15 TRBJ2-3 TRBV24-1 NA TRBD2
CASSLASGRAGGTDTQYF TGTGCCAGCAGCTTAGCCAGCGGGAGGGCTGGGGGGACAGATACGCAGTATTTT 18 TRBJ2-3 TRBV7-2 few TRBD2
CASSFRWYEQYF TGTGCCAGCAGCTTTAGATGGTACGAGCAGTACTTC 12 TRBJ2-7 TRBV7-2 NA NA
CASSQTAGGSNEQFF TGTGCCAGCAGCCAGACGGCGGGAGGTTCCAATGAGCAGTTCTTC 15 TRBJ2-1 TRBV3-1 few TRBD2
CASSQEGGGENIQYF TGTGCCAGCAGCCAAGAAGGTGGAGGGGAAAACATTCAGTACTTC 15 TRBJ2-4 TRBV4-2 few NA
CASSQVRGNTIYF TGTGCCAGCAGCCAAGTCCGGGGAAACACCATATATTTT 13 TRBJ1-3 TRBV3-1 NA NA
CASSWQGGGKGFEQFF TGTGCCAGCAGTTGGCAGGGTGGCGGGAAGGGGTTTGAGCAGTTCTTC 16 TRBJ2-1 TRBV6-5 few NA
CASKRTSGVGAGELFF TGCGCCAGCAAAAGGACTAGCGGCGTTGGCGCCGGGGAGCTGTTTTTT 16 TRBJ2-2 TRBV5-1 NA TRBD2
CASRGTSGIVYQETQYF TGTGCCAGCAGGGGGACTAGCGGGATTGTGTACCAAGAGACCCAGTACTTC 17 TRBJ2-5 TRBV28 NA TRBD2
CASRLYRGPSEQYF TGTGCCAGCCGTTTGTACAGGGGGCCAAGCGAGCAGTACTTC 14 TRBJ2-7 TRBV5-5 NA TRBD1
CASSYTSDGLSYNSPLHF TGTGCCAGCAGTTACACCTCGGACGGACTCTCCTATAATTCACCCCTCCACTTT 18 TRBJ1-6 TRBV6-5 NA NA
CASSWDSDYGYTF TGTGCCAGCAGCTGGGACAGTGACTATGGCTACACCTTC 13 TRBJ1-2 TRBV7-2 NA TRBD1
CASSTTLKRESYNEQFF TGTGCCAGCAGCACTACACTAAAGCGGGAGTCCTACAATGAGCAGTTCTTC 17 TRBJ2-1 TRBV6-2/TRBV6-3 NA TRBD2
CSASGGYNEQFF TGCAGTGCTAGCGGTGGGTACAATGAGCAGTTCTTC 12 TRBJ2-1 TRBV20-1 NA NA
CASSYGGREGETQYF TGTGCCAGCAGTTACGGGGGCAGGGAAGGAGAGACCCAGTACTTC 15 TRBJ2-5 TRBV6-5 few NA
CASSHSQAEQFF TGTGCCAGCAGCCACTCCCAAGCAGAGCAGTTCTTC 12 TRBJ2-1 TRBV12-3/TRBV12-4 NA NA
CASSPRVTSNEQFF TGTGCCAGCAGCCCGCGGGTTACGTCCAATGAGCAGTTCTTC 14 TRBJ2-1 TRBV9 few NA
CASSQEFPFSPDTQYF TGCGCCAGCAGCCAAGAGTTCCCTTTTTCCCCCGATACGCAGTATTTT 16 TRBJ2-3 TRBV4-3 once NA
CAIRGVDGQPQHF TGTGCCATCAGAGGTGTTGACGGACAGCCCCAGCATTTT 13 TRBJ1-5 TRBV10-3 NA NA
CASSWSGRRSGEQYF TGTGCCAGCAGTTGGTCAGGGAGGCGATCCGGCGAGCAGTACTTC 15 TRBJ2-7 TRBV27 NA NA